The source of this T cell receptor beta chain is a study of blood T cells in healthy people across ages. Note on this clonotype: Its antigen is undetermined.

With each sample, at least 5 micrograms of total RNA were extracted. Combining a sample-barcoded 5' primer with a J-beta primer mix, a second PCR ran for roughly 6 to 11 cycles. TCRdb reanalysed the 5' RACE reads using MiXCR and keeps one entry per CDR3 protein. In the table there are over a million distinct CDR3 sequences, 55% to 75% of which are singletons. The CDR3 extends over 16 amino acids. The V gene end was trimmed by 5 bases and the J gene end by 2 bases; junction bases not matched to a gene: 9. From germline, CDR1 is MNHEY and CDR2 SMNVEV (reference sequence). Study-level results: Diversity of TCR beta per million T cells declined in a roughly linear way with age.

The chain has TRBV27 and TRBJ2-3; 8 bases are a match to TRBD2. The sequence derives from a young man in good health. Sequencing input: blood. The CDR3 loop is CASSERTSTYTDTQYF. DNA for the CDR3: TGTGCCAGCAGTGAGAGGACTAGCACTTACACAGATACGCAGTATTTT.